What follows is one T cell receptor beta chain and its context. Antigen: not known. It was with 60 Vbeta and 13 Jbeta primers that the PCR ran. Clones were sequenced by immunoSEQ multiplex PCR, and TCRdb holds only the in-frame ones, with some missing. This table holds tens of thousands of clones, 75% to 90% found once. The data originate from a study of cytomegalovirus exposure and HLA in healthy donors. Across the whole study: An earlier analysis found 110 million or so unique TCR beta sequences from approximately 190 million T cells. Early on, a data release was issued that held roughly 84 million unique TCRs from HLA-typed donors.

V shed 5 bases, J shed 6 bases, and the junction held 4 bases outside the gene matches. This CDR3 region has 13 residues. Germline CDR1 MDHEN, CDR2 SYDVKM. Overall study results and limits: Previous analysis showed most TCR beta V segments were productive about 90% or about 30% of the time. The classifier reportedly diagnosed cytomegalovirus status with high sensitivity and specificity.

The chain combines TRBV28 with TRBJ2-7; 10 nucleotides align to TRBD2. The receptor comes from a male donor in good health and CMV-seronegative. Sequenced input: PBMCs. DNA of the CDR3: TGTGCCAGCAGTCTAGCGGGAGAACCCGAGCAGTACTTC. Residues: CASSLAGEPEQYF.